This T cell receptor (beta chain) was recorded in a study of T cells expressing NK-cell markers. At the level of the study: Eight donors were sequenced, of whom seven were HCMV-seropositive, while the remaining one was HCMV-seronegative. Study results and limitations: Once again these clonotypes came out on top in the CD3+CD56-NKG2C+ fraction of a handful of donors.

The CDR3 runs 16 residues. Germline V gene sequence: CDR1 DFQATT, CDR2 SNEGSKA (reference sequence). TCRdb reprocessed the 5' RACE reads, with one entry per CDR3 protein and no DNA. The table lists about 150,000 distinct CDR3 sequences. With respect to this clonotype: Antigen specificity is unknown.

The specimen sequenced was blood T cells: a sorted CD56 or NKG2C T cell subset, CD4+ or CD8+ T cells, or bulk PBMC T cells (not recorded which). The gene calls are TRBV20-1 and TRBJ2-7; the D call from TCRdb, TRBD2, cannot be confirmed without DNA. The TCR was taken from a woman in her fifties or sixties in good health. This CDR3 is CSARDQASGISYEQYF.